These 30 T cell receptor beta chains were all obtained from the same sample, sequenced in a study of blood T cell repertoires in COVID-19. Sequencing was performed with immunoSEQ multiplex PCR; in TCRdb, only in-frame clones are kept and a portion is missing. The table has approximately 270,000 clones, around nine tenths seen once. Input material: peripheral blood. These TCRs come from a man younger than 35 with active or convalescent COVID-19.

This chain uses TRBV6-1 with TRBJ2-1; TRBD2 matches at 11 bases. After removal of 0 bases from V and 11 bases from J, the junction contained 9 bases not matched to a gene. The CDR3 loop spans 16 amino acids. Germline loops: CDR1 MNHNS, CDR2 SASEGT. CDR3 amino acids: CASSEALTSGNYKQFF. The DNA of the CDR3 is TGTGCCAGCAGTGAAGCGTTGACTAGCGGGAACTATAAGCAGTTCTTC.

Written as DNA, the CDR3 is TGCGCCAGCAGCGGTGGACAGGGGAGGAACACTGAAGCTTTCTTT. This encodes CASSGGQGRNTEAFF. This chain links TRBV5-1 with TRBJ1-1; 9 bases line up with TRBD1. The CDR3 is 15 amino acids. Unmatched junction bases numbered 5, after V lost 4 bases and J lost 1 base. Germline assignment: CDR1 SGHRS and CDR2 YFSETQ.

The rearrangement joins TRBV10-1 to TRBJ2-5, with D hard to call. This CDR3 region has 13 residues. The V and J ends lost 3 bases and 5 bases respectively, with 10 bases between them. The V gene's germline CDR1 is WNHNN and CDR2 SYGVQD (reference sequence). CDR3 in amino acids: CASSEVLGETQYF. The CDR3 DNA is TGCGCCAGCAGTGAAGTACTCGGGGAGACCCAGTACTTC.

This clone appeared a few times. DNA for the CDR3: TGTGCCAGCAGTTTTGGGGCCGGAGAAGGCTATGGCTACACCTTC. Encoded protein: CASSFGAGEGYGYTF. The chain combines TRBV28 with TRBJ1-2, with D perhaps TRBD1 (5 bases). The CDR3 has 15 amino acids. V gave up 3 bases and J gave up 4 bases, with 15 bases separating them. CDR1 and CDR2 (germline): MDHEN, SYDVKM.

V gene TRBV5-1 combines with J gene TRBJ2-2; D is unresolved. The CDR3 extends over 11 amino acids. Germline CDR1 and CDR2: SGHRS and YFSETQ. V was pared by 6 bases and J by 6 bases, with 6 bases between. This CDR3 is CASTLSGELFF. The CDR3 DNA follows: TGCGCCAGCACACTCTCCGGGGAGCTGTTTTTT.

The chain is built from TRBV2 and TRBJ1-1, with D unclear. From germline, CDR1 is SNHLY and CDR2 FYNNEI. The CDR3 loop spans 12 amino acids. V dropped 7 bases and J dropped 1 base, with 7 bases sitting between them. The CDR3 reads CASTQENTEAFF. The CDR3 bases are TGTGCCAGCACCCAGGAGAACACTGAAGCTTTCTTT.

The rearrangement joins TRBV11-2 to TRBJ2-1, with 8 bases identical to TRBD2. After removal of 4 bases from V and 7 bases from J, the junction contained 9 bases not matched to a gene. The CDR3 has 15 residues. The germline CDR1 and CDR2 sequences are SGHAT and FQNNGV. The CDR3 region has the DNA TGTGCCAGCAGCTCGGGACTAGAATTAGGGAATGAGCAGTTCTTC. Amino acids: CASSSGLELGNEQFF.

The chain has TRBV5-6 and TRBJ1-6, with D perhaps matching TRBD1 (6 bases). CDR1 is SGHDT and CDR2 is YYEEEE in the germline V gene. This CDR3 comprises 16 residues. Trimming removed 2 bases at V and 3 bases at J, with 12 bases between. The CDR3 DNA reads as TGTGCCAGCAGCTTATCGCTGGACAGCTATAATTCACCCCTCCACTTT. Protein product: CASSLSLDSYNSPLHF.

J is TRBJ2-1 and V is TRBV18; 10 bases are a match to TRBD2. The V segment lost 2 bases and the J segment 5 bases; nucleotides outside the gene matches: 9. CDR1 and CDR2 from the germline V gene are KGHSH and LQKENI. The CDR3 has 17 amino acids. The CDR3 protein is CASSPLGWTSGNNEQFF. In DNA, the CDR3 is TGTGCCAGCTCACCATTAGGGTGGACTAGCGGAAACAATGAGCAGTTCTTC. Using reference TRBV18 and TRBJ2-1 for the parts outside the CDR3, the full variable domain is NAGVMQNPRHLVRRRGQEARLRCSPMKGHSHVYWYRQLPEEGLKFMVYLQKENIIDESGMPKERFSAEFPKEGPSILRIQQVVRGDSAAYFCASSPLGWTSGNNEQFFGPGTRLTVL.

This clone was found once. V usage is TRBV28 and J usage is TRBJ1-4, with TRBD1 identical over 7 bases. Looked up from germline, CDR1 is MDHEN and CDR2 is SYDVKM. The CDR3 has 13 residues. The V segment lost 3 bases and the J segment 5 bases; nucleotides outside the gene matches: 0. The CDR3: CASSLGQNEKLFF. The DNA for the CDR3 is TGTGCCAGCAGTTTGGGACAGAATGAAAAACTGTTTTTT.

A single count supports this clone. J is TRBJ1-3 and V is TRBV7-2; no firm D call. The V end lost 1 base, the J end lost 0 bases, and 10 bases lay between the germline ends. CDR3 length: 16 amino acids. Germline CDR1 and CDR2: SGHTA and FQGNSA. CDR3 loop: CASSLGGQYSGNTIYF. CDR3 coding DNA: TGTGCCAGCAGCTTAGGAGGGCAGTACTCTGGAAACACCATATATTTT.

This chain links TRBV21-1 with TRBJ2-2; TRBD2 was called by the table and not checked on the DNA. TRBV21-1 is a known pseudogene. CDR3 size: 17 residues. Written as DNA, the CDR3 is TGTGCCAGCGCTTTACCAGGAGGAACGGGAGCCACCGGGGAGCTGTTTTTT. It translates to CASALPGGTGATGELFF.

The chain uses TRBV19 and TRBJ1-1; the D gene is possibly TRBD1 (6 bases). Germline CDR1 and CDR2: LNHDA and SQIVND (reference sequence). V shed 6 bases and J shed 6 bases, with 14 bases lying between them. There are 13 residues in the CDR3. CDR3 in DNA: TGTGCCAGTAGCTTTCTTGGGACACCTGAAGCTTTCTTT. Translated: CASSFLGTPEAFF. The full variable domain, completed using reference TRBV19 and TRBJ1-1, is DGGITQSPKYLFRKEGQNVTLSCEQNLNHDAMYWYRQDPGQGLRLIYYSQIVNDFQKGDIAEGYSVSREKKESFPLTVTSAQKNPTAFYLCASSFLGTPEAFFGQGTRLTVV.

Here the CDR3 DNA reads TGTGCCAGCAGGAGAAGACAGGATAATTCACCCCTCCACTTT. Protein sequence: CASRRRQDNSPLHF. The rearrangement uses TRBV27 and TRBJ1-6; possible D gene TRBD1, 6 bases. The germline V gene has CDR1 MNHEY and CDR2 SMNVEV (reference sequence). The CDR3 loop spans 14 amino acids. Trimming took off 6 bases at V and 5 bases at J, with 11 bases between the two ends.

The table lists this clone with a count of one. The CDR3 region is CASSLAGAGANTEAFF. CDR3 bases: TGTGCCAGCAGCTTGGCCGGGGCAGGGGCGAACACTGAAGCTTTCTTT. This chain uses TRBV5-6 with TRBJ1-1; tentatively, D is TRBD1 (6 bases). Per germline, CDR1 SGHDT and CDR2 YYEEEE. There are 16 residues in the CDR3. V gave up 0 bases and J gave up 1 base, with 13 bases separating them.

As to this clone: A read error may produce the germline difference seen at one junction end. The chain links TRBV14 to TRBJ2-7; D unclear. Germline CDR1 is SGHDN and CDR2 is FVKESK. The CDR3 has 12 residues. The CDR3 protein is CASSQDQARKIF. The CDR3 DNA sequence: TGTGCCAGCAGCCAAGATCAGGCTCGGAAGATCTTC. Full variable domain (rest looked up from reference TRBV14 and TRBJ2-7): EAGVTQFPSHSVIEKGQTVTLRCDPISGHDNLYWYRRVMGKEIKFLLHFVKESKQDESGMPNNRFLAERTGGTYSTLKVQPAELEDSGVYFCASSQDQARKIFGPGTRLTVT.

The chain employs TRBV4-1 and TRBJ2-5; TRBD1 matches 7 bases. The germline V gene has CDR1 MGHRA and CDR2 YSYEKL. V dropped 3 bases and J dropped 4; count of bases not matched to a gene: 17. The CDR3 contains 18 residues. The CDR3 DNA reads TGCGCCAGCAGCCACCCAGAGGAAAGGGGGCAAAACCCAGAGACCCAGTACTTC. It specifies CASSHPEERGQNPETQYF.

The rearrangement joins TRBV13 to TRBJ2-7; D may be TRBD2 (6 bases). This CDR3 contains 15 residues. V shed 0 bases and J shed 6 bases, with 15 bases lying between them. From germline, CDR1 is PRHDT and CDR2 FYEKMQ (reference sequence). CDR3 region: CASSLGPTLRGEQYF. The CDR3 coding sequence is TGTGCCAGCAGCTTAGGACCGACCCTGCGGGGCGAGCAGTACTTC. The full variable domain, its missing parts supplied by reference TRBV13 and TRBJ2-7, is AAGVIQSPRHLIKEKRETATLKCYPIPRHDTVYWYQQGPGQDPQFLISFYEKMQSDKGSIPDRFSAQQFSDYHSELNMSSLELGDSALYFCASSLGPTLRGEQYFGPGTRLTVT.

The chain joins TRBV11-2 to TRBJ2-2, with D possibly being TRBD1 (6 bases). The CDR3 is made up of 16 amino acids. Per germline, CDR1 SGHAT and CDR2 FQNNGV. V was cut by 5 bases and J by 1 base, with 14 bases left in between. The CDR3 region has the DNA TGTGCCAGCAGCCGTACCATGACAGGGAACACCGGGGAGCTGTTTTTT. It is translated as CASSRTMTGNTGELFF.

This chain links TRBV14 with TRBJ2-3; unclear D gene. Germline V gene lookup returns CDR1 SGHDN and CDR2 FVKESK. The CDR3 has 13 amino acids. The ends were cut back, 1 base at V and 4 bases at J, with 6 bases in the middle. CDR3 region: CASSQVTSDTQYF. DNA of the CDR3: TGTGCCAGCAGCCAAGTAACATCAGATACGCAGTATTTT.

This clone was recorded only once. This chain's CDR3 is CASSLNSYEQYF. Written as DNA, the CDR3 is TGTGCCAGCAGCCTTAACTCCTACGAGCAGTACTTC. The chain joins TRBV7-3 to TRBJ2-7; D not certain. The CDR3 loop spans 12 amino acids. The germline V gene encodes CDR1 SGHTA and CDR2 FQGTGA. Trimming pared 5 bases from V and 0 bases from J, leaving 5 bases between.

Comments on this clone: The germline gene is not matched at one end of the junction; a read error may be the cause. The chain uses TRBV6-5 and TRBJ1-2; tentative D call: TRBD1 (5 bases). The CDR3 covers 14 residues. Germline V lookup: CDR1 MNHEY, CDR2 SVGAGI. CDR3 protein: CASSPETRVREFPF. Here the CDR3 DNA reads TGTGCCAGCAGTCCCGAAACCAGGGTAAGGGAATTCCCCTTC.

As DNA, the CDR3 is TGCGCCAGCAGCTTGAGCGGGGGAACAAATGAAAAACTGTTTTTT. Encoded protein: CASSLSGGTNEKLFF. V and J are TRBV5-1 and TRBJ1-4, with D possibly TRBD1 on 5 matching bases. CDR1 is SGHRS and CDR2 is YFSETQ in the germline V gene. The V end lost 1 base, the J end lost 5 bases, and 12 bases lay between the germline ends. This CDR3 spans 15 amino acids.

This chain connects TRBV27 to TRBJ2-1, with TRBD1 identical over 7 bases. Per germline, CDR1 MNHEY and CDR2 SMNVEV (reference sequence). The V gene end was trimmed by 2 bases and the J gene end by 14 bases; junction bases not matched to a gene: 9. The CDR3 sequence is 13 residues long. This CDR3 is CASSLGGDRVEFF. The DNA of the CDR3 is TGTGCCAGCAGTTTAGGCGGTGACAGGGTTGAGTTCTTC.

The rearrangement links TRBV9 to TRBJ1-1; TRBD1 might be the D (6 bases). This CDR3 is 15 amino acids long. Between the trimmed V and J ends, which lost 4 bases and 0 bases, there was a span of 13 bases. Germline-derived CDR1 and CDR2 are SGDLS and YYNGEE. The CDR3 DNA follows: TGTGCCAGCAGCCCCCGGACAGCGTTGAACACTGAAGCTTTCTTT. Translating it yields CASSPRTALNTEAFF.

CDR3 in amino acids: CASSSWQGTNSQFF. CDR3 nucleotide sequence: TGTGCCAGCAGCTCCTGGCAAGGGACTAACTCGCAGTTCTTC. The chain has TRBV5-5 and TRBJ2-1, with 7 bases aligning to TRBD2. The CDR3 spans 14 residues. CDR1 SGHKS and CDR2 YYEKEE come from the germline V gene (reference sequence). J gave up 12 bases and V 3 bases, and 12 bases lay outside the gene matches. Variable domain in full (rest from reference TRBV5-5 and TRBJ2-1): DAGVTQSPTHLIKTRGQQVTLRCSPISGHKSVSWYQQVLGQGPQFIFQYYEKEERGRGNFPDRFSARQFPNYSSELNVNALLLGDSALYLCASSSWQGTNSQFFGPGTRLTVL.

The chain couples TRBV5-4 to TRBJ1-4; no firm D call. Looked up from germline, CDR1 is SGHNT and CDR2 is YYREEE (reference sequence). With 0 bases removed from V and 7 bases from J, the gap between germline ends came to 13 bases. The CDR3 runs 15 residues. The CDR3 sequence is CASSLGLFGSEKLFF. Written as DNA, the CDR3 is TGTGCCAGCAGCTTGGGACTGTTTGGTAGTGAAAAACTGTTTTTT.

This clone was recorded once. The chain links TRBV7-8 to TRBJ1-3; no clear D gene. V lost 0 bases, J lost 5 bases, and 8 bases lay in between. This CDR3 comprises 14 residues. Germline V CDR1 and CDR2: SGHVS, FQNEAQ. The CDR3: CASSLAEGRNTIYF. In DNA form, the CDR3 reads TGTGCCAGCAGCTTAGCAGAGGGCAGAAACACCATATATTTT.

Here the CDR3 DNA reads TGTGCCAGCAGTTACTCGGGAGGGAGGGAGACCCAGTACTTC. Translation gives CASSYSGGRETQYF. The chain employs TRBV6-5 and TRBJ2-5, with 7 nucleotides matching TRBD2. CDR3 length equals 14 residues. Germline assignment: CDR1 MNHEY and CDR2 SVGAGI. The J segment lost 5 bases and the V segment lost 0 bases, leaving 3 bases of the junction unmatched.

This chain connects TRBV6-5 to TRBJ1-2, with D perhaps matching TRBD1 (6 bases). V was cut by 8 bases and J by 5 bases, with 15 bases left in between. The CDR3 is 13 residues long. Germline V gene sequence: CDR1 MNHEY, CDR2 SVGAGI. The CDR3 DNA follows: TGTGCCAGCCTGGACAGACACGCTTATGGCTACACCTTC. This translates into CASLDRHAYGYTF.